This TCR beta chain was sequenced during a study of shared clonotypes between healthy human individuals. Profiling relied on immunoSEQ multiplex PCR, and the TCRdb table lists in-frame clones only, not all of them. Here the sample spans about 680,000 clones, around 73% being singletons. V lost 4 bases, J lost 4 bases, and 5 bases stayed unmatched. The CDR3 is made up of 14 amino acids. Germline-derived CDR1 and CDR2 are LNHDA and SQIVND (reference sequence). This TCR was recovered from a woman aged 25 to 45 in good health. The sample comprised memory CD4+ T cells sorted from blood. Specified subset: CD45RA-negative fraction. V usage is TRBV19 and J usage is TRBJ2-7; 9 bases agree with TRBD2. Written as DNA, the CDR3 is TGTGCCAGTAGTACCCTAGCGGGACTGTACGAGCAGTACTTC. Protein sequence: CASSTLAGLYEQYF.